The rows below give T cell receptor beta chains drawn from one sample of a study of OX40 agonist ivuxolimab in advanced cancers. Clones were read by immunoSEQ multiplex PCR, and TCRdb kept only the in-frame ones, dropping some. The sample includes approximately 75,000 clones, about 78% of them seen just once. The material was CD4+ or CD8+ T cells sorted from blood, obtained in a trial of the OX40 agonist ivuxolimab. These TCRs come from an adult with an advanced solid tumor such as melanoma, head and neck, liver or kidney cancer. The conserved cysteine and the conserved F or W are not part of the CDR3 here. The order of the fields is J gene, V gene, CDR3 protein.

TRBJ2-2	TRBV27	ASSEWPTSLTGELF
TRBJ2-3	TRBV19	ASSVRQGRDTQY
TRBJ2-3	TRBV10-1	ASSDVGRPEDTQY
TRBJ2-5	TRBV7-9	ASSWDGSVETQY
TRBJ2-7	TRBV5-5	ASSPRGAHSEQY
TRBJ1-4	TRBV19	ASSIGRTNEKLF
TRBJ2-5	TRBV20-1	SPQLYETQY
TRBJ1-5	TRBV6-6	ASSQITGTGQPQH
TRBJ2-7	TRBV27	ASGRQSGASYEQY
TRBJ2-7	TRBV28	ASRLDRVDEQY
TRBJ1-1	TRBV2	ASRGYTEAF
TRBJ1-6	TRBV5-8	ASSFRRTLNSPLH
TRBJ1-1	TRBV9	ASSVRARGDTEAF
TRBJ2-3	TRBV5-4	ASNFGTSGGIGTDTQY
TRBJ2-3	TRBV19	ASSRTSGAPDTQY
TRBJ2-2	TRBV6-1	ASSAFGGSGELF
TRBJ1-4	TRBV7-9	ASSLAGTANEKLF
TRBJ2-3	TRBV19	ASSAKTGAGDTQY
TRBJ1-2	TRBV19	ASSIKPNYGYT
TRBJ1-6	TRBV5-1	ASSLTLQGAGNSPLH
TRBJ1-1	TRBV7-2	ASSLMNTEAF
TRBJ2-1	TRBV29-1	SVEGVGSNEQF
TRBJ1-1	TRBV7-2	ASSSGGYQYGAF